This T cell receptor beta chain is from a study of T-cell reconstitution after alpha-beta-depleted transplantation in children. Findings of the study overall: Among T cells one year after transplant, newly produced cells accounted for most counts and diversity.

This CDR3 has 14 residues. Trimming removed 11 bases from V and 0 bases from J, with 14 bases in between. Germline V gene lookup returns CDR1 MDHEN and CDR2 SYDVKM. Unique molecular identifiers were used in preparing the TCRbeta library. MiXCR, applied by TCRdb to the PCR reads, yields one record per CDR3 protein. The table has 450,000 to 550,000 distinct CDR3 sequences, over 10% seen once; the top ten hold around 15%. This clonotype was observed a few times. Its specificity is unknown. Sequences were derived from PBMCs, mostly from graft donor cells, sampled 180 days after TCRalphabeta/CD19-depleted stem cell transplant. The receptor comes from a female patient aged 2-10 years who had a stem cell transplant for aplastic anemia, so the T cells may come from the graft donor. The chain combines TRBV28 with TRBJ1-3; tentatively, D is TRBD1 (5 bases). The CDR3: CAALDTSSGNTIYF. For the CDR3, the DNA is TGTGCCGCGTTGGACACGAGCTCTGGAAACACCATATATTTT.